The 19 T cell receptor beta chains in this list originate from one sample, sequenced in a study of metastatic and nonmetastatic thyroid tumors. No treatment of any kind had been given to any patient before thyroid surgery. TCRdb re-called clones via MiXCR from the PCR reads. The table records approximately 16,000 clones, 25% to 35% of them present only once. Material: tumor tissue. These receptors all come from a male donor with papillary thyroid cancer or a benign thyroid nodule (not recorded which). Some clones in this sample may be carry-over from other donors' samples.

This clone ranks as medium-sized. The rearrangement joins TRBV20-1 to TRBJ2-5, with TRBD2 matching over 11 bases. The junction had 9 bases not matched to a gene; V was cut back by 4 bases and J by 5 bases. Germline V gives CDR1 DFQATT, CDR2 SNEGSKA (reference sequence). The CDR3 loop spans 15 amino acids. CDR3: CSAIAGGPNGETQYF. The CDR3, as DNA: TGCAGTGCTATAGCGGGAGGGCCGAATGGGGAGACCCAGTACTTC.

This clone showed up many times. The V call is TRBV6-4, the J call TRBJ2-1; D is unresolved. CDR1 MRHNA and CDR2 SNTAGT come from the germline V gene. The CDR3 consists of 14 residues. With 5 bases removed from V and 4 bases from J, the gap between germline ends came to 12 bases. CDR3 nucleotide sequence: TGTGCCAGCAGTAAAAACAGCGATTACAATGAGCAGTTCTTC. This translates into CASSKNSDYNEQFF.

This clone was observed at least ten times. Other DNA sequences from this sample encode an identical CDR3 as well. The rearrangement uses TRBV12-3 or TRBV12-4 and TRBJ2-7; 11 bases line up with TRBD2. This CDR3 comprises 13 residues. The V gene end was trimmed by 6 bases and the J gene end by 2 bases; junction bases not matched to a gene: 0. CDR3 region: CASRTSGAYEQYF. The CDR3 nucleotides are TGTGCCAGCAGGACTAGCGGGGCCTACGAGCAGTACTTC.

This clone was counted ten times or more. V and J are TRBV20-1 and TRBJ2-3, with 8 nucleotides matching TRBD2. The CDR3 covers 15 residues. V shed 6 bases, J shed 0 bases, and the junction held 8 bases outside the gene matches. The germline gives CDR1 DFQATT, CDR2 SNEGSKA (reference sequence). CDR3 in amino acids: CSAITSGSSTDTQYF. CDR3 coding DNA: TGCAGTGCGATAACTAGCGGTTCGAGCACAGATACGCAGTATTTT.

Many counts were recorded for this clone. The rearrangement links TRBV6-1 to TRBJ2-3; 8 nucleotides match TRBD2. V lost 5 bases, J lost 2 bases, and 9 bases stayed unmatched. From germline, CDR1 is MNHNS and CDR2 SASEGT. The CDR3 length is 16 residues. The CDR3 region is CASSTGSGGITDTQYF. The CDR3 DNA reads as TGTGCCAGCAGTACCGGTTCGGGGGGGATCACAGATACGCAGTATTTT.

This chain uses TRBV13 with TRBJ1-6; D is unresolved. Germline CDR1 PRHDT, CDR2 FYEKMQ (reference sequence). V lost 7 bases to trimming and J lost 10 bases, with 17 bases between them. The CDR3 has 14 amino acids. CDR3 sequence reads: CASTIKAAGSPLHF. The CDR3 DNA follows: TGTGCCAGCACCATCAAGGCGGCTGGCTCACCCCTCCACTTT.

This clone was recorded only once. The gene calls are TRBV5-1 and TRBJ2-7, with D tentatively TRBD1 (6 bases). The CDR3 has 17 residues. Per germline, CDR1 SGHRS and CDR2 YFSETQ. Trimming removed 0 bases at V and 3 bases at J, with 19 bases between. CDR3: CASSLGGTSRGNYEQYF. The CDR3 DNA reads as TGCGCCAGCAGCTTGGGGGGGACATCACGAGGAAACTACGAGCAGTACTTC.

At least ten counts were recorded for this clone. This chain connects TRBV5-4 to TRBJ2-7; the match to TRBD1 covers 8 bases. V lost 3 bases, J lost 2 bases, and 10 bases stayed unmatched. CDR1 is SGHNT and CDR2 is YYREEE in the germline V gene (reference sequence). This CDR3 is built from 16 residues. CDR3 protein: CASSSRTGRTPYEQYF. DNA for the CDR3: TGTGCCAGCAGCTCCAGGACAGGGCGGACCCCCTACGAGCAGTACTTC.

This clone appeared many times. The chain has TRBV28 and TRBJ1-1, with D unresolved. This CDR3 has 11 residues. Trimming pared 3 bases from V and 5 bases from J, leaving 4 bases between. Germline V gene lookup returns CDR1 MDHEN and CDR2 SYDVKM. CDR3 nucleotides: TGTGCCAGCAGTTTCGGAACTGAAGCTTTCTTT. It encodes CASSFGTEAFF.

By sample share, this clone is medium-sized. This chain connects TRBV27 to TRBJ1-6, with 10 positions matching TRBD1. The germline V gene has CDR1 MNHEY and CDR2 SMNVEV (reference sequence). This CDR3 region has 16 residues. V was pared by 2 bases and J by 10 bases, with 8 bases of the junction left unmatched. CDR3 DNA sequence: TGTGCCAGCAGTTTAATGGGGACAGGGGAGTCATCACCCCTCCACTTT. Translated: CASSLMGTGESSPLHF.

The chain employs TRBV7-8 and TRBJ2-7, with D uncertain. The CDR3 length is 15 residues. Trimming pared 5 bases from V and 2 bases from J, leaving 16 bases between. CDR1 is SGHVS and CDR2 is FQNEAQ in the germline V gene. The CDR3 region has the DNA TGTGCCAGCAGCCCCGGTCGGTACGGAACCTACGAGCAGTACTTC. The encoded protein is CASSPGRYGTYEQYF.

This chain connects TRBV2 to TRBJ2-3; no definite D call. V dropped 11 bases and J dropped 1 base, with 10 bases sitting between them. The CDR3 sequence is 12 residues long. CDR1 is SNHLY, CDR2 FYNNEI, per germline. The DNA of the CDR3 is TGTGCCGGATCACAAGGCACAGATACGCAGTATTTT. Protein: CAGSQGTDTQYF.

A note on this clone: The junction departs from the called germline gene at one end, perhaps through a read error. The rearrangement links TRBV30 to TRBJ2-1; 8 nucleotides line up with TRBD1. The CDR3 length is 15 residues. Germline V gene sequence: CDR1 GTSNPN, CDR2 SVGIG (reference sequence). DNA of the CDR3: TGTGCCTGGAGTGGGACAGGGCTCTCCGACAATGAGCAGTTCTTC. It encodes CAWSGTGLSDNEQFF.

Ten or more counts support this clone. V gene TRBV27 combines with J gene TRBJ1-6; D is possibly TRBD1 (5 bases). Germline-derived CDR1 and CDR2 are MNHEY and SMNVEV (reference sequence). The CDR3 is 15 residues long. Trimming pared 4 bases from V and 7 bases from J, leaving 14 bases between. CDR3 region: CASSSRDGRNSPLHF. The CDR3 region has the DNA TGTGCCAGCAGTTCCCGGGACGGAAGAAATTCACCCCTCCACTTT.

This clone counts as medium-sized (0.01 to 0.1%). This chain joins TRBV19 and TRBJ2-7, with 8 bases lining up with TRBD1. The CDR3 extends over 11 amino acids. Germline V CDR1 and CDR2: LNHDA, SQIVND (reference sequence). The CDR3 coding sequence is TGTGCGTCCGACAGGGGCACCGAGCAGTACTTC. Protein product: CASDRGTEQYF.

Sample share makes this clone medium-sized. The chain recombines TRBV11-2 with TRBJ2-1, with 10 bases aligning to TRBD2. CDR1 is SGHAT and CDR2 is FQNNGV in the germline V gene. The V gene end was trimmed by 1 base and the J gene end by 9 bases; junction bases not matched to a gene: 6. This CDR3 spans 15 amino acids. For the CDR3, the DNA is TGTGCCAGCAGCTTAGGTTTGGCTAGCGGGAGTGAGCAGTTCTTC. Residues: CASSLGLASGSEQFF.

There are many counts of this clone. The chain uses TRBV11-2 and TRBJ1-1, with D unclear. The CDR3 sequence is 16 residues long. Germline values: CDR1 SGHAT, CDR2 FQNNGV. With 7 bases removed from V and 1 base from J, the gap between germline ends came to 19 bases. The CDR3 loop is CASTSQRAERNTEAFF. The DNA of the CDR3 is TGTGCCAGCACCTCCCAGAGGGCAGAAAGGAACACTGAAGCTTTCTTT.

As for this clone: Being one base from a much bigger clone, this may be a read error. The chain links TRBV7-8 to TRBJ1-1; maybe TRBD1 (5 bases). The CDR3 runs to 14 residues. V gave up 6 bases and J gave up 10 bases, with 21 bases separating them. Germline assignment: CDR1 SGHVS and CDR2 FQNEAQ. The CDR3 loop reads CASSSGWGEPGAFF. The CDR3 DNA is TGTGCCAGCAGTTCGGGGTGGGGGGAACCTGGAGCTTTCTTT.

In its sample, this clone was seen a few times. The V and J genes are TRBV6-1 and TRBJ2-2, with a weak D call TRBD1 (5 bases). V lost 0 bases, J lost 13 bases, and 12 bases lay in between. This CDR3 spans 13 amino acids. The V gene's germline CDR1 is MNHNS and CDR2 SASEGT. The CDR3 DNA follows: TGTGCCAGCAGTGAAGCGGACACAGTGGGGCTGTTTTTT. Translating gives CASSEADTVGLFF.